This T cell receptor (beta chain) was observed in a study of blood T cell repertoires in COVID-19. Overall study: Donors in the United States, Italy and Spain gave samples during acute or convalescent COVID-19. T cells, B-cell-depleted T cells, or PBMCs supplied cDNA or gDNA.

In the source study's methods: Estimates of nucleated cell counts were drawn from the amplification of reference gene primers. The assay was immunoSEQ multiplex PCR, and TCRdb's table has in-frame clones only and misses some. The DNA gave D and trimming, while V, J and clone size come from that table. Found here are a few hundred thousand clones, about 82% of them singletons; the top ten hold around 1.5%. The clonotype originates from a woman between 45 and 60 years old with acute or convalescent COVID-19. The material sequenced was peripheral blood.

The CDR3 DNA follows: TGCAGCGTCAGCGGGAGGGCCCGGGAGACCCAGTACTTC. Translated, it gives CSVSGRARETQYF. The V and J genes are TRBV29-1 and TRBJ2-5, with 10 bases identical to TRBD2. This CDR3 region has 13 residues. Germline V gives CDR1 SQVTM, CDR2 ANQGSEA. With 6 bases clipped from V and 5 bases from J, the junction kept 6 bases outside the gene matches.